This T cell receptor beta chain was recorded in a study of technical replicates of blood from several donors. Assay: immunoSEQ multiplex PCR; the TCRdb copy retains only in-frame clones and omits some. The table has 91,000 or so clones, 95% seen once; the top ten hold over 0.25%. The receptor comes from a human donor in good health. The sequencing input was T cells isolated from PBMCs.

CDR3 in amino acids: CASSSGKGLWGRSGELFF. The CDR3, as DNA: TGTGCCAGCAGCTCGGGGAAAGGTCTGTGGGGAAGGAGCGGGGAGCTGTTTTTT. This sequence joins TRBV7-7 and TRBJ2-2, with D maybe TRBD2 (5 bases). Between the trimmed V and J ends, which lost 4 bases and 7 bases, there was a span of 25 bases. The CDR3 extends over 18 amino acids. CDR1 is SSHAT and CDR2 is FNYEAQ in the germline V gene (reference sequence).